This TCR beta chain was retrieved from a study of cytomegalovirus exposure and HLA in healthy donors (dated by TCRdb to about 2017). Broadly, across the study: A later analysis indicated that the roughly 130 validation repertoires were generated on the platform also employed for the 666 repertoires of the first cohort. To predict cytomegalovirus infection status, the study brought together high-throughput TCR immunosequencing, statistical association of individual TCRs with disease status, and machine learning. In addition to the first cohort of roughly 700 subjects, a separate validation cohort of 120 different subjects was used. The study aimed to test whether signatures of past pathogen exposure could be identified by cataloging public T cell receptors.

As regards this clone: Its antigen remains unidentified. No per-base quality is available; no much larger clone lies one base away.

Broader findings and caveats from the paper: Subsequent analysis determined that TCRs grouped into clusters in the first cohort also showed a tendency toward co-occurrence across the 90 to 150 validation repertoires, and roughly 95% of cluster scores exceeded 0. The authors suggested that the approach could potentially be extended to other disease states and immunological phenotypes. Cytomegalovirus status was reported to be diagnosed by the classifier with high specificity and sensitivity in both the original and validation cohorts. All 120 repertoires were used to score co-occurrence in the validation cohort in a later analysis, because that analysis had no HLA typing for the cohort. While some public TCRs were present in many individuals, most TCR sequences turned up only very rarely across donors. In vitro tests confirmed that a few of the cytomegalovirus-associated TCR beta chains recognize cytomegalovirus antigens. A total of 164 TCR beta chains were listed by the study as associated with cytomegalovirus.

V is trimmed back by 5 bases and J by 3 bases, and the junction contains 16 bases that no gene match accounts for. Reading from cysteine to phenylalanine, the CDR3 counts 18 amino acids. The DNA shown is the 54-base CDR3, in frame from base 1. The germline V gene supplies CDR1 MRHNA and CDR2 SNTAGT. Library prep was done by the immunoSEQ multiplex PCR assay. Per the original workflow: A statistical classification framework was built for diagnosing cytomegalovirus status from the catalog of TCR beta chain sequences. TCRdb limited this immuneACCESS table to in-frame rearrangements with V and J called. A share of clones is missing; checked studies link under half to unresolved V genes, and the rest is unexplained. D and trimming were read from the DNA, whereas the V and J calls and clone size are those reported in that table. This sample comprises 150,000 to 200,000 clones, around nine tenths of them detected only once. Under 4.5% of the sample is held by the ten biggest clonotypes.

Separate from the approximately 700-subject first cohort, the validation cohort of roughly 120 subjects was the group to which the donors belonged. The source is a man aged 18 to 35 in good health and CMV-seropositive. The V and J genes are TRBV6-4 and TRBJ1-5, with 7 bases aligning to TRBD1. The sample was PBMCs. This receptor carries the CDR3 CASSFHPRQGEDNQPQHF. The DNA is as follows: TGTGCCAGCAGTTTTCACCCAAGACAGGGCGAGGACAATCAGCCCCAGCATTTT.